Listed below are T cell receptor beta chains from one sample, sequenced in a study of T cell repertoires in cytomegalovirus infection. What these receptors recognize is not known. TCRdb passed the reads through MiXCR, listing each CDR3 protein once. The sample records 350,000 to 400,000 distinct CDR3 sequences, about a third being singletons. The material was cultured PBMCs, obtained from culture after CMV antigen stimulation. Receptors were obtained from a human donor in good health (CMV status not recorded). Some clones in this sample may be carry-over from other donors' samples. Each CDR3 is given with its conserved first and last residue. The D gene is left open where the match is weak. The size entry is marked missing in some rows and otherwise reads once, few, many or a size class.

CASSRYQSGRTNEKLFF	TGCGCCAGCAGCCGATACCAATCGGGCAGAACTAATGAAAAACTGTTTTTT	TRBV4-1	TRBJ1-4	once	17	-
CASSPTDGTDTQYF	TGTGCCAGCAGCCCCACGGACGGCACAGATACGCAGTATTTT	TRBV7-3	TRBJ2-3	-	14	-
CASSSQGHRRGYTF	TGTGCCAGCAGCTCCCAAGGTCATAGGCGTGGCTACACCTTC	TRBV7-2	TRBJ1-2	few	14	-
CATRYREPYYEQYF	TGTGCTACCCGTTACAGGGAACCCTACTACGAGCAGTACTTC	TRBV12-5	TRBJ2-7	few	14	-
CASSFGAGTDTQYF	TGTGCCAGCAGCTTCGGAGCGGGCACAGATACGCAGTATTTT	TRBV7-2	TRBJ2-3	few	14	-
CATSDLQGNQPQHF	TGTGCCACCAGTGATTTGCAGGGGAATCAGCCCCAGCATTTT	TRBV24-1	TRBJ1-5	-	14	-
CASSLARSRFPDTQYF	TGTGCCAGCAGCTTAGCGCGAAGTCGGTTCCCAGATACGCAGTATTTT	TRBV7-2	TRBJ2-3	few	16	-
CASSPRGRSTEAFF	TGTGCCAGCAGCCCACGGGGGCGCAGCACTGAAGCTTTCTTT	TRBV12-3/TRBV12-4	TRBJ1-1	-	14	-
CASSLVGGGVGNQPQHF	TGTGCCAGCAGTTTAGTGGGAGGGGGCGTGGGCAATCAGCCCCAGCATTTT	TRBV12-3/TRBV12-4	TRBJ1-5	once	17	TRBD1
CSARGTSNQPQHF	TGCAGTGCTAGGGGCACGAGCAATCAGCCCCAGCATTTT	TRBV20-1	TRBJ1-5	many	13	-
CASSLGREGNTEAFF	TGTGCCAGCAGCTTGGGGAGGGAGGGGAACACTGAAGCTTTCTTT	TRBV7-2	TRBJ1-1	few	15	-
CASWASGRAEHNEQFF	TGTGCCAGCTGGGCTAGCGGGAGGGCCGAGCACAATGAGCAGTTCTTC	TRBV2	TRBJ2-1	few	16	TRBD2
CASSTLAVVTDTQYF	TGCGCCAGCAGTACCCTAGCGGTGGTCACAGATACGCAGTATTTT	TRBV4-1	TRBJ2-3	-	15	TRBD2
CASRPGPIPGANVLTF	TGTGCCAGTAGGCCGGGCCCCATTCCGGGGGCCAACGTCCTGACTTTC	TRBV19	TRBJ2-6	few	16	-
CASSSYAHRDPRREETQYF	TGTGCCAGCAGCTCCTACGCCCACCGGGACCCTCGAAGGGAAGAGACCCAGTACTTC	TRBV7-2	TRBJ2-5	few	19	-
CAISESDRRQPQHF	TGTGCCATCAGTGAGTCGGACCGTAGACAGCCCCAGCATTTT	TRBV10-3	TRBJ1-5	few	14	-
CASSTRVRNTIYF	TGTGCCAGCAGCACCCGGGTACGAAACACCATATATTTT	TRBV12-3/TRBV12-4	TRBJ1-3	-	13	-
CASSQGTASVKLFF	TGTGCCAGCAGCCAAGGGACGGCATCGGTAAAACTGTTTTTT	TRBV5-6	TRBJ1-4	-	14	-
CASSQETGRNEQFF	TGCGCCAGCAGCCAAGAGACCGGCCGCAATGAGCAGTTCTTC	TRBV4-1	TRBJ2-1	-	14	-
CASTRGGTVYEQYF	TGTGCCAGCACTCGGGGCGGGACGGTCTACGAGCAGTACTTC	TRBV28	TRBJ2-7	-	14	-
CASLLSSGRGIDEQFF	TGTGCCAGCCTCCTCTCGAGCGGGAGAGGGATAGATGAGCAGTTCTTC	TRBV2	TRBJ2-1	-	16	TRBD2
CASSTGDSLQYF	TGTGCCAGTAGTACAGGGGACAGCCTTCAGTACTTC	TRBV19	TRBJ2-4	few	12	TRBD1
CASSLGGLEPTDTQYF	TGTGCCAGCAGCTTGGGGGGACTAGAGCCCACAGATACGCAGTATTTT	TRBV5-4	TRBJ2-3	-	16	TRBD2
CASSVRGAFNEQFF	TGTGCCAGCAGCGTCAGGGGGGCGTTTAATGAGCAGTTCTTC	TRBV19	TRBJ2-1	few	14	-
CASSQDGSHTGVWRDEQFF	TGCGCCAGCAGCCAAGATGGGTCGCATACAGGGGTTTGGAGGGATGAGCAGTTCTTC	TRBV4-3	TRBJ2-1	-	19	-
CASSSWGGKETQYF	TGTGCCAGCAGCTCGTGGGGGGGAAAAGAGACCCAGTACTTC	TRBV11-3	TRBJ2-5	few	14	TRBD2
CASSQEDFMSSYNEQFF	TGTGCCAGCAGCCAAGAGGACTTTATGAGCTCCTACAATGAGCAGTTCTTC	TRBV4-2	TRBJ2-1	-	17	-
CASSLEGFAVQETQYF	TGTGCCAGCAGCTTAGAAGGTTTCGCTGTCCAAGAGACCCAGTACTTC	TRBV11-2	TRBJ2-5	-	16	-
CATRAGTGVNQPQHF	TGTGCCACCAGAGCCGGGACAGGAGTTAATCAGCCCCAGCATTTT	TRBV24-1	TRBJ1-5	once	15	TRBD1
CASSLSRLSYEQYF	TGTGCCAGCAGTTTATCAAGACTTAGCTACGAGCAGTACTTC	TRBV27	TRBJ2-7	once	14	-
CASSLRQGYTDTQYF	TGTGCCAGCAGTTTACGACAGGGGTACACAGATACGCAGTATTTT	TRBV12-3/TRBV12-4	TRBJ2-3	-	15	TRBD1
CATSISGANVLTF	TGTGCCACCAGCATCTCTGGGGCCAACGTCCTGACTTTC	TRBV24-1	TRBJ2-6	-	13	-
CASRQGYSNQPQHF	TGTGCCAGCAGACAGGGCTATAGCAATCAGCCCCAGCATTTT	TRBV19	TRBJ1-5	few	14	TRBD1
CASSISETGSYGYTF	TGTGCCAGTAGTATATCAGAGACAGGGAGCTATGGCTACACCTTC	TRBV19	TRBJ1-2	few	15	TRBD1
CASSQTGGDTEAFF	TGTGCCAGCAGCCAGACAGGGGGGGACACTGAAGCTTTCTTT	TRBV6-2/TRBV6-3	TRBJ1-1	-	14	TRBD1
CASSSPPGGAYNEQFF	TGTGCCAGCAGTTCCCCCCCCGGGGGGGCCTACAATGAGCAGTTCTTC	TRBV12-3/TRBV12-4	TRBJ2-1	-	16	TRBD2
CASSQDLPQLAGGTGELFF	TGCGCCAGCAGCCAAGATCTCCCCCAACTAGCGGGAGGCACCGGGGAGCTGTTTTTT	TRBV4-1	TRBJ2-2	few	19	TRBD2
CASRKSAQGLQPQHF	TGTGCCAGCAGGAAGAGCGCGCAGGGCCTTCAGCCCCAGCATTTT	TRBV6-2/TRBV6-3	TRBJ1-5	-	15	-
CSVGPAGVLADTQYF	TGCAGCGTTGGACCAGCGGGAGTTCTTGCAGATACGCAGTATTTT	TRBV29-1	TRBJ2-3	few	15	TRBD2
CASSSHITGDEQFF	TGCGCCAGCAGTTCCCATATAACGGGCGATGAGCAGTTCTTC	TRBV10-1	TRBJ2-1	few	14	-
CASSLDPGAYGYTF	TGTGCCAGCAGCTTAGATCCAGGGGCCTATGGCTACACCTTC	TRBV7-2	TRBJ1-2	-	14	-
CASSTGPNTEAFF	TGTGCCAGCAGTACCGGACCTAACACTGAAGCTTTCTTT	TRBV28	TRBJ1-1	-	13	-
CASHRSTEAFF	TGTGCCAGCCACAGAAGCACTGAAGCTTTCTTT	TRBV18	TRBJ1-1	-	11	-
CASSLELAGGPNTQYF	TGCGCCAGCAGCTTGGAGCTAGCGGGAGGGCCGAATACGCAGTATTTT	TRBV5-1	TRBJ2-3	-	16	TRBD2
CASSVEDRAVNEQYF	TGTGCCAGCAGCGTAGAGGACAGGGCCGTGAACGAGCAGTACTTC	TRBV9	TRBJ2-7	-	15	TRBD1
CSAMGPRGRDTEAFF	TGCAGTGCTATGGGCCCAAGGGGGCGAGACACTGAAGCTTTCTTT	TRBV20-1	TRBJ1-1	-	15	TRBD1
CASSPSGDRAFF	TGCGCCAGCAGCCCATCGGGAGACCGGGCTTTCTTT	TRBV4-1	TRBJ1-1	-	12	-
CASSLTGTHTEAFF	TGCGCCAGCAGCTTGACAGGGACCCACACTGAAGCTTTCTTT	TRBV5-1	TRBJ1-1	many	14	-
CSVDSSGRGSGEQFF	TGCAGCGTGGATTCTAGCGGGAGAGGGTCGGGTGAGCAGTTCTTC	TRBV29-1	TRBJ2-1	few	15	TRBD2
CASSLQSGVEQFF	TGTGCCAGCAGCTTACAAAGTGGCGTTGAGCAGTTCTTC	TRBV7-2	TRBJ2-1	-	13	-
CASSPSRDRGETQYF	TGTGCCAGCAGTCCGTCCCGGGACAGGGGGGAGACCCAGTACTTC	TRBV6-5	TRBJ2-5	once	15	TRBD1
CASSSYDWGNEQFF	TGTGCCAGCAGCTCCTACGACTGGGGCAATGAGCAGTTCTTC	TRBV7-2	TRBJ2-1	many	14	-
CASTGGTSGRIGGTDTQYF	TGTGCCAGCACCGGGGGGACTAGCGGGAGAATTGGCGGCACAGATACGCAGTATTTT	TRBV7-2	TRBJ2-3	-	19	TRBD2
CASSRSSAYGYTF	TGTGCCAGCAGCCGAAGTAGCGCCTATGGCTACACCTTC	TRBV7-2	TRBJ1-2	-	13	-
CASSLLGLAGPVYNEQFF	TGTGCCAGCAGTTTACTTGGATTAGCGGGACCTGTCTACAATGAGCAGTTCTTC	TRBV28	TRBJ2-1	few	18	TRBD2
CASSLFNSMNTEAFF	TGTGCCAGCAGTTTATTTAACAGCATGAACACTGAAGCTTTCTTT	TRBV12-3/TRBV12-4	TRBJ1-1	-	15	-
CASRGGVGTDTQYF	TGTGCTAGTCGGGGGGGAGTGGGCACAGATACGCAGTATTTT	TRBV7-2	TRBJ2-3	few	14	TRBD2
CASSPSTGGSEKLFF	TGTGCCAGCAGCCCGTCGACAGGGGGAAGTGAAAAACTGTTTTTT	TRBV9	TRBJ1-4	-	15	TRBD1
CSVGDINQPQHF	TGCAGCGTTGGGGACATAAATCAGCCCCAGCATTTT	TRBV29-1	TRBJ1-5	few	12	-
CASSHPNVLTQYF	TGCGCCAGCAGCCATCCTAACGTCCTGACCCAGTACTTC	TRBV4-1	TRBJ2-5	-	13	-